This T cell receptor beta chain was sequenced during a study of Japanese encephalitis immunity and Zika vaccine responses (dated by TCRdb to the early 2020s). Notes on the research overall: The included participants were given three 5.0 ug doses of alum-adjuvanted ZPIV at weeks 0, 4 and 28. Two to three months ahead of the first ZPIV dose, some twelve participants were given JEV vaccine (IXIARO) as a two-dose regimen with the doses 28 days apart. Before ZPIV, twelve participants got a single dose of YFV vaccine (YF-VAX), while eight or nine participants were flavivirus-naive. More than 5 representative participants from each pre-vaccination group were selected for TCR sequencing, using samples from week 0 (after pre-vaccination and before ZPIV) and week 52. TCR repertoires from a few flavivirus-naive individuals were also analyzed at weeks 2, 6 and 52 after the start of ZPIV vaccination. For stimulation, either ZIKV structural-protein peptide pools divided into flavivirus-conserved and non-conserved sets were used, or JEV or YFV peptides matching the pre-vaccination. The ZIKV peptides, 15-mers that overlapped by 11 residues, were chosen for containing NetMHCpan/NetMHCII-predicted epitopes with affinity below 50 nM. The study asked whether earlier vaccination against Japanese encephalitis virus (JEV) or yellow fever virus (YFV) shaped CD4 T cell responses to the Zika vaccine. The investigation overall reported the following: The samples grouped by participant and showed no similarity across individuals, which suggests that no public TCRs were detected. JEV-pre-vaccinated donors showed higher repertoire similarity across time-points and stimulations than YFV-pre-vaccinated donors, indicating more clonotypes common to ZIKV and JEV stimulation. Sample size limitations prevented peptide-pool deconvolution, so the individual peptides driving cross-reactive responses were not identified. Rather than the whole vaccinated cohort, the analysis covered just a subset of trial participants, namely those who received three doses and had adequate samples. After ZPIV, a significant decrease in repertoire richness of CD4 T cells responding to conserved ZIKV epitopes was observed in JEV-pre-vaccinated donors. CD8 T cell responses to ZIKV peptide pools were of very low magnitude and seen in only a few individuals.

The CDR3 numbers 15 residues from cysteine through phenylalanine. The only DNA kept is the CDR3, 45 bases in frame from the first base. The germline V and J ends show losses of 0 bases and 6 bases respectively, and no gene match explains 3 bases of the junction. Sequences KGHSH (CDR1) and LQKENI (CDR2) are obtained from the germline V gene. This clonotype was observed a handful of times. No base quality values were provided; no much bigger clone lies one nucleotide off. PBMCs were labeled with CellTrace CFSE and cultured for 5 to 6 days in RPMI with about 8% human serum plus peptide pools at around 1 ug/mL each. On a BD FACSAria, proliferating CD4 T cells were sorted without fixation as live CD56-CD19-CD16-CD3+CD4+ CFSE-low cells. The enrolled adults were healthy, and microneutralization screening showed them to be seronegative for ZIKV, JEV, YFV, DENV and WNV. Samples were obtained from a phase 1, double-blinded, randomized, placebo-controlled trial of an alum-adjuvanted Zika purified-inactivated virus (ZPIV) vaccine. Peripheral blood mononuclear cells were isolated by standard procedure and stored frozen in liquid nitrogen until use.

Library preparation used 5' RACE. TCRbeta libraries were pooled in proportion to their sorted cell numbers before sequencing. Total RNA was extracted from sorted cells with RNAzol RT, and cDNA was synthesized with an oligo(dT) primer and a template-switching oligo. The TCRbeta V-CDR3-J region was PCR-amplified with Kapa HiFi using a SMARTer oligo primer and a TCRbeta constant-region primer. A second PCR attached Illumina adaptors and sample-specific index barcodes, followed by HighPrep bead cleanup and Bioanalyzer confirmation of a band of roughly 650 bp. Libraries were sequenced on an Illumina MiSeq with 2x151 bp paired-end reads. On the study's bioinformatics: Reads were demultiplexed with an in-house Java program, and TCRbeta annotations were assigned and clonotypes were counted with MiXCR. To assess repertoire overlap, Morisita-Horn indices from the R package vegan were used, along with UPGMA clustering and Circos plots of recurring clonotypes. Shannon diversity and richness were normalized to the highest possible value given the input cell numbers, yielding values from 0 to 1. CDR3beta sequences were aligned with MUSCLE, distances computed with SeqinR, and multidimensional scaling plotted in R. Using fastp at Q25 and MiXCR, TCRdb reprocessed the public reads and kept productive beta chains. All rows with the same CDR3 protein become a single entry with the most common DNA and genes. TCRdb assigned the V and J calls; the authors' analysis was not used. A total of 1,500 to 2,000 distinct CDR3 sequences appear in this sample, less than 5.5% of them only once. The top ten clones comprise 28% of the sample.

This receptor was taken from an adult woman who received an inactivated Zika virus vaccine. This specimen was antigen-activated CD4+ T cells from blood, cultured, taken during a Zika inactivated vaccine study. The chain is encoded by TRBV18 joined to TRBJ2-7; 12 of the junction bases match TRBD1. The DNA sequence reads TGTGCCAGCTCACCACCCGGGACAGGGGGCTCCGAGCAGTACTTC. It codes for CASSPPGTGGSEQYF.